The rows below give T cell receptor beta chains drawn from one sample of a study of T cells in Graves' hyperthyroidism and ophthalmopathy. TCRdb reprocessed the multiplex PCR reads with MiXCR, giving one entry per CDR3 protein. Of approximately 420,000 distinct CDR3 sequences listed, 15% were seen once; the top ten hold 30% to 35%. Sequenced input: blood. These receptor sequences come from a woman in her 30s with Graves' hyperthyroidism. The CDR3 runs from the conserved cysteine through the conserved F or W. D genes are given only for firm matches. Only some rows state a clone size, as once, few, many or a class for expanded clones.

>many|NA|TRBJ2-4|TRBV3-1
TGTGCCAGCACGGGATCGACGCGGGGCGAACACATTCAGTACTTC
CASTGSTRGEHIQYF
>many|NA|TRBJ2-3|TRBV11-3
TGTGCCAGCAGTGTGTTGGTTGATACGCAGTATTTT
CASSVLVDTQYF
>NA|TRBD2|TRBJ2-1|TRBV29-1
TGCAGCGTTGCCCCAAGGGCTAGCGGGAGCTCCTACAATGAGCAGTTCTTC
CSVAPRASGSSYNEQFF
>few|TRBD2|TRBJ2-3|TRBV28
TGTGCCAGCAGCCACCTACTAGCGGAGGGGCCAGATACGCAGTATTTT
CASSHLLAEGPDTQYF
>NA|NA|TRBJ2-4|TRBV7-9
TGTGCCAGCAGCTCCGCTTGGGGGCAGAGCATTCAGTACTTC
CASSSAWGQSIQYF
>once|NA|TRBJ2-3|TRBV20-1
TGCAGTGCTAGGGAATCGGGACTCAGCACAGATACGCAGTATTTT
CSARESGLSTDTQYF
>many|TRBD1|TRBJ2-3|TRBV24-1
TGTGCCACCAGTGACCCCGGGACAGGCACAGATACGCAGTATTTT
CATSDPGTGTDTQYF
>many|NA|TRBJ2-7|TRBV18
TGTGCCAGCTCACCATCCGGGGACTCCTACGAGCAGTACTTC
CASSPSGDSYEQYF
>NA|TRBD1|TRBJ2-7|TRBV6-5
TGTGCCAGCAGTTACTCTGGGACAGGGTCCTACGAGCAGTACTTC
CASSYSGTGSYEQYF
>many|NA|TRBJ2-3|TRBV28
TGTGCCAGCAGTCTAGGGCAGGGGAATACAGATACGCAGTATTTT
CASSLGQGNTDTQYF
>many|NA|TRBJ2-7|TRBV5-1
TGCGCCAGCAGCTTGGAGGTACACTCCTACGAGCAGTACTTC
CASSLEVHSYEQYF
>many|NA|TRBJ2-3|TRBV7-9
TGTGCCAGCGGGGGCACTGGAGATACGCAGTATTTT
CASGGTGDTQYF
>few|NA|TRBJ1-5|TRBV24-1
TGTGCCACCAGTGATTGGGACCGAAATCAGCCCCAGCATTTT
CATSDWDRNQPQHF
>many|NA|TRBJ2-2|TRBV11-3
TGTGCCAGCAGCCAACGACCCACGACCGTTAGCGGGGAGCTGTTTTTT
CASSQRPTTVSGELFF
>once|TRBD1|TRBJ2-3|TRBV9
TGTGCCAGCAGCGTAGGGAGGTCAGGGGGCGAATATACGCAGTATTTT
CASSVGRSGGEYTQYF
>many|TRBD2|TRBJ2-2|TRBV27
TGTGCCAGCACACGCGGGACTAGCGGGAGTAACACCGGGGAGCTGTTTTTT
CASTRGTSGSNTGELFF
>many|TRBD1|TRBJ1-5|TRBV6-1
TGTGCCAGCACTTCGGGACAGGCAGACGGGAATCAGCCCCAGCATTTT
CASTSGQADGNQPQHF
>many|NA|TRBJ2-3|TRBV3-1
TGTGCCAGCAGCCAATCGGATACGCAGTATTTT
CASSQSDTQYF
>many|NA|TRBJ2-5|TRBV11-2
TGTGCCAGCAGCTTAGTCGGACAGAAACAAGAGACCCAGTACTTC
CASSLVGQKQETQYF
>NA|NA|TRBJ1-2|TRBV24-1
TGTGCCACCAGTTTCACAGGAAACTATGGCTACACCTTC
CATSFTGNYGYTF
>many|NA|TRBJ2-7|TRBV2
TGTGCCAGCAGCTACCCGGGATACAGCTCCTACGAGCAGTACTTC
CASSYPGYSSYEQYF
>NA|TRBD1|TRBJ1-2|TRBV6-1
TGTGCCACCTCCCGACAGGGAACCAACTATGGCTACACCTTC
CATSRQGTNYGYTF
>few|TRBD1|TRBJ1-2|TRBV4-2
TGTGCCAGCAGCCAGGCCGGGACAGTTCTCGACGGCTACACCTTC
CASSQAGTVLDGYTF
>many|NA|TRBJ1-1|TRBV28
TGTGCCAGCAGTTTTACCAATCCCCTGAACACTGAAGCTTTCTTT
CASSFTNPLNTEAFF
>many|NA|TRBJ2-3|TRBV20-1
TGCAGTGCTAGAAACATGATTCCCACAGATACGCAGTATTTT
CSARNMIPTDTQYF
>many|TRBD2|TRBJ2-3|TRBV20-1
TGCAGTGCGGGATCACCGGGAGCGGGGATTCGAGATACGCAGTATTTT
CSAGSPGAGIRDTQYF
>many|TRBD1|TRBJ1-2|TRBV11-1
TGTGCCAGCAGCTTACCCGGGGCAGGGGGCATCTATGGCTACACCTTC
CASSLPGAGGIYGYTF
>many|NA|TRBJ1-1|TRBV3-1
TGTGCCAGCAGCCCCCGGGGTCACTACACTGAAGCTTTCTTT
CASSPRGHYTEAFF
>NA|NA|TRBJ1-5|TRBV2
TGTGCCAGCAGTGAGCCGAGATTTGGCAATCAGCCCCAGCATTTT
CASSEPRFGNQPQHF
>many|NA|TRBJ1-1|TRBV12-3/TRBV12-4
TGTGCCAGCAGTTTAGGGGGCGGCTCGGGCACTGAAGCTTTCTTT
CASSLGGGSGTEAFF
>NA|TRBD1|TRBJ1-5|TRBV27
TGTGCCAGCAATAAACAGGGGGACAATCAGCCCCAGCATTTT
CASNKQGDNQPQHF
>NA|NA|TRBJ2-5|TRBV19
TGTGCCAGTAGTAGCGGATTCCAAGAGACCCAGTACTTC
CASSSGFQETQYF
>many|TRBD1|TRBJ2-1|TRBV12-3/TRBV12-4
TGTGCCAGCTCCGGACAGGGAGTTTCCTACAATGAGCAGTTCTTC
CASSGQGVSYNEQFF
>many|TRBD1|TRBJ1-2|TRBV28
TGTGCCAGCAGCCGTGACGGGACAGGGTCCTATGGCTACACCTTC
CASSRDGTGSYGYTF
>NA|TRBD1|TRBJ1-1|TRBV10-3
TGTGCCATCAGTGGAACCGGGACAGGGGATGTAGCTTTCTTT
CAISGTGTGDVAFF
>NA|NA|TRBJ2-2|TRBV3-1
TGTGCCAGCAGCCCCTTTGGGGGGGGCTATGACACCGGGGAGCTGTTTTTT
CASSPFGGGYDTGELFF